Detailed here is one TCR beta chain. The record originates from a study of response to subunit inactivated influenza vaccine. CDR3 size: 13 residues. V was pared by 6 bases and J by 9 bases, with 8 bases of the junction left unmatched. Germline CDR1 reads DFQATT; CDR2 reads SNEGSKA (reference sequence). TCRdb called the RT-PCR reads again in MiXCR, with one record for every CDR3 protein. The sample lists approximately 530,000 distinct CDR3 sequences; approximately 13% were seen once. This receptor was taken from a man aged 45-60 years who received an inactivated influenza vaccine. The sequenced sample was PBMCs from blood, obtained roughly 46 days after vaccination. This chain uses TRBV20-1 with TRBJ2-1; TRBD2 matches 10 bases. This CDR3 is CSARGLAGVEQFF. The CDR3 nucleotides are TGCAGTGCCCGAGGCCTAGCGGGGGTTGAGCAGTTCTTC.